Each of the 5 T cell receptor beta chains below was sequenced from the same sample in a study of blood T cell repertoires in COVID-19. The repertoire was sequenced with immunoSEQ multiplex PCR; TCRdb's copy has only in-frame clones and lacks some. The sample has about 100,000 clones, 65% to 90% seen once. Input material: peripheral blood. These receptor sequences come from a man older than 75 with acute or convalescent COVID-19.

CDR3 residues: CASSATGYGYTF. The CDR3 DNA sequence: TGCGCCAGCAGCGCGACAGGGTACGGCTACACCTTC. The chain joins TRBV4-3 to TRBJ1-2; 7 nucleotides line up with TRBD1. The CDR3 is made up of 12 amino acids. The junction had 5 bases not matched to a gene; V was cut back by 5 bases and J by 8 bases. Germline loops: CDR1 LGHNA, CDR2 YSLEER.

The gene calls are TRBV19 and TRBJ2-2; 9 nucleotides line up with TRBD1. This CDR3 has 14 residues. Trimming took 7 bases from V and 3 from J; bases not matched to a gene: 3. Germline lookup yields CDR1 LNHDA and CDR2 SQIVND (reference sequence). CDR3 amino acids: CASTRDRDTGELFF. In DNA form, the CDR3 reads TGTGCCAGTACCCGGGACAGGGACACCGGGGAGCTGTTTTTT.

V gene TRBV7-9 combines with J gene TRBJ1-4; 9 bases are shared with TRBD1. CDR1 and CDR2 (germline): SEHNR, FQNEAQ (reference sequence). The CDR3 has 15 amino acids. The J segment lost 8 bases and the V segment lost 3 bases, leaving 7 bases of the junction unmatched. DNA of the CDR3: TGTGCCAGCAGCTTCCAACAGGGGGCGCGAGAAAAACTGTTTTTT. It encodes CASSFQQGAREKLFF.

The V call is TRBV27, the J call TRBJ2-6; D gene ambiguous. Germline CDR1 is MNHEY and CDR2 is SMNVEV (reference sequence). The germline V and J ends were trimmed by 4 bases and 0 bases, with 7 bases remaining between them. This CDR3 region has 15 residues. The CDR3 is CASSSPSSGANVLTF. The CDR3 DNA reads as TGTGCCAGCAGTTCACCTAGCTCTGGGGCCAACGTCCTGACTTTC.

A single count supports this clone. V gene TRBV6-2 or TRBV6-3 combines with J gene TRBJ2-7, with TRBD1 matching 12 bases. The CDR3 spans 18 residues. V shed 2 bases, J shed 3 bases, and the junction held 11 bases outside the gene matches. The germline gives CDR1 MNHEY, CDR2 SVGEGT. The CDR3 here is CASSYTGTGGAYGYEQYF. The CDR3 DNA reads TGTGCCAGCAGTTACACCGGGACAGGGGGCGCTTACGGCTACGAGCAGTACTTC.